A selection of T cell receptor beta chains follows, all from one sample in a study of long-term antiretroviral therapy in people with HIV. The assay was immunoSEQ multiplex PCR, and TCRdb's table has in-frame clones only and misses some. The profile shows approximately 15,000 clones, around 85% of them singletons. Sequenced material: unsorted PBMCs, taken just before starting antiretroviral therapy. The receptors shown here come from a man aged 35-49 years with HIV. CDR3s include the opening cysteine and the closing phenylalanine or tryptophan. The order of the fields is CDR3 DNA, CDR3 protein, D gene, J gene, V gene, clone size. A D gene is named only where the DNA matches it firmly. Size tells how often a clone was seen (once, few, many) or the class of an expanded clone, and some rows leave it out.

DNA: TGTGCCAGCAGCTTCAGGGGGCAGGGGAATCAGCCCCAGCATTTT; CDR3: CASSFRGQGNQPQHF; D: TRBD1; J: TRBJ1-5; V: TRBV5-8; size: -
DNA: TGCAGCGTTGAAGAGCCAGGGTACGGGTCCTACGAGCAGTACTTC; CDR3: CSVEEPGYGSYEQYF; D: -; J: TRBJ2-7; V: TRBV29-1; size: -
DNA: TGTGCCAGCAGCGTAGGGCCTAACACTGAAGCTTTCTTT; CDR3: CASSVGPNTEAFF; D: -; J: TRBJ1-1; V: TRBV9; size: once
DNA: TGTGCCAGCAGCTTGGCGGAGTACAATGAGCAGTTCTTC; CDR3: CASSLAEYNEQFF; D: -; J: TRBJ2-1; V: TRBV7-6; size: -
DNA: TGTGCCAGCAGCGTAGAGCGGGGGTGGTCGTCCAATGAGCAGTTCTTC; CDR3: CASSVERGWSSNEQFF; D: TRBD2; J: TRBJ2-1; V: TRBV9; size: -
DNA: TGCGCCAGCAGCTCTGACCGGTTGCTGACGACCGAGCAGTACTTC; CDR3: CASSSDRLLTTEQYF; D: -; J: TRBJ2-7; V: TRBV5-1; size: -
DNA: TGTGCCAGCAGTGAAGACGGGGGGCTGGGCTATGGCTACACCTTC; CDR3: CASSEDGGLGYGYTF; D: -; J: TRBJ1-2; V: TRBV6-1; size: few
DNA: TGTGCCAGCAGTGTTCGATGGGGCACAGATACGCAGTATTTT; CDR3: CASSVRWGTDTQYF; D: -; J: TRBJ2-3; V: TRBV6-1; size: -
DNA: TGCGCCAGCAGCCAAGATTCGAGGGCTAACCTCTACAATGAGCAGTTCTTC; CDR3: CASSQDSRANLYNEQFF; D: -; J: TRBJ2-1; V: TRBV4-1; size: -
DNA: TGTGCCAGTAGTCGACCCTCGGGGGCTACGAGCAATCAGCCCCAGCATTTT; CDR3: CASSRPSGATSNQPQHF; D: -; J: TRBJ1-5; V: TRBV19; size: -
DNA: TGTGCCTACGACGGACAGGGGGACGAAAAACTGTTTTTT; CDR3: CAYDGQGDEKLFF; D: TRBD1; J: TRBJ1-4; V: TRBV30; size: -
DNA: TGTGCCAGCAGTTACTCTGCCGGGACAGGGCAGTGGTACACCTTC; CDR3: CASSYSAGTGQWYTF; D: TRBD1; J: TRBJ1-2; V: TRBV6-5; size: -
DNA: TGTGCCAGCAGTGCCCTCGGACAGGGCGCTGAAGCTTTCTTT; CDR3: CASSALGQGAEAFF; D: TRBD1; J: TRBJ1-1; V: TRBV2; size: -